A single sample gave rise to the 17 T cell receptor beta chains below, sequenced in a study of shared clonotypes between healthy human individuals. The naive CD8 population came from CD45RO-negative cells selected for CCR7, without terminally differentiated effector memory CD45RA+ cells. Profiling relied on immunoSEQ multiplex PCR, and the TCRdb table lists in-frame clones only, not all of them. The sample gives about 2.1 million clones, more than 85% of which show up once; about 1.8% is in the top ten. The sequencing sample was made of naive CD8+ T cells from PBMCs. Receptors originate from a man aged 18-30 years in good health. Some clones in this sample may be carry-over from other donors' samples.

CDR3 nucleotide sequence: TGTGCCAGCAGTTACTCTATAGGAGTCAGCTCCTACGAGCAGTACTTC. Translation: CASSYSIGVSSYEQYF. The chain carries TRBV6-5 and TRBJ2-7; D is unresolved. Trimming pared 0 bases from V and 0 bases from J, leaving 12 bases between. In germline, CDR1 is MNHEY, CDR2 SVGAGI. CDR3 length: 16 residues.

The chain links TRBV27 to TRBJ1-3, with 9 bases matching TRBD1. The length of the CDR3 is 14 residues. CDR1 is MNHEY and CDR2 is SMNVEV in the germline V gene (reference sequence). The J segment lost 0 bases and the V segment lost 9 bases, leaving 3 bases of the junction unmatched. The CDR3 sequence: CASGQGNSGNTIYF. CDR3 DNA sequence: TGTGCCAGTGGACAGGGGAACTCTGGAAACACCATATATTTT.

The CDR3: CASSEFRTILWEYF. The CDR3 region has the DNA TGTGCCAGCAGTGAATTCCGGACAATTCTCTGGGAGTACTTC. The chain combines TRBV6-1 with TRBJ2-7, with D perhaps matching TRBD1 (5 bases). The CDR3 is made up of 14 amino acids. V was clipped by 2 bases and J by 11 bases, with 19 bases between them. Germline CDR1 is MNHNS and CDR2 is SASEGT.

A note on this clone: Other DNA sequences in this sample translate to the same CDR3. CDR3 protein: CASSFRGGNQPQHF. The CDR3 DNA is TGTGCCAGCAGTTTTCGGGGTGGCAATCAGCCCCAGCATTTT. The J gene is TRBJ1-5, the V gene TRBV28; D gene ambiguous. In germline, CDR1 is MDHEN, CDR2 SYDVKM. Trimming removed 3 bases from V and 2 bases from J, with 8 bases in between. The CDR3 covers 14 residues.

The V and J genes are TRBV27 and TRBJ1-2; maybe TRBD1 (5 bases). Per germline, CDR1 MNHEY and CDR2 SMNVEV (reference sequence). With 5 bases removed from V and 4 bases from J, the gap between germline ends came to 14 bases. The CDR3 is made up of 14 amino acids. The CDR3 reads CASSILGTGYGYTF. CDR3 DNA sequence: TGTGCCAGCAGTATCCTCGGGACGGGCTATGGCTACACCTTC.

V and J are TRBV4-3 and TRBJ2-1; D unresolved. Trimming left V 4 bases short and J 0 bases short, with 19 bases between. CDR3 size: 18 residues. Germline CDR1 reads LGHNA; CDR2 reads YSLEER. The CDR3 loop reads CASSPHPGSPFSYNEQFF. CDR3 coding DNA: TGCGCCAGCAGCCCCCACCCGGGCAGCCCCTTCTCCTACAATGAGCAGTTCTTC.

The chain combines TRBV9 with TRBJ2-2, with 13 bases identical to TRBD2. Trimming took 4 bases from V and 8 from J; bases not matched to a gene: 5. CDR1 and CDR2 from the germline V gene are SGDLS and YYNGEE. The CDR3 spans 15 residues. CDR3: CASSLEGLAGGELFF. The DNA for the CDR3 is TGTGCCAGCAGCTTAGAGGGACTAGCGGGAGGGGAGCTGTTTTTT. The full variable domain, with the rest looked up from reference TRBV9 and TRBJ2-2, is DSGVTQTPKHLITATGQRVTLRCSPRSGDLSVYWYQQSLDQGLQFLIQYYNGEERAKGNILERFSAQQFPDLHSELNLSSLELGDSALYFCASSLEGLAGGELFFGEGSRLTVL.

This clone has only a few counts. This chain uses TRBV11-2 with TRBJ1-1; a weak D match, TRBD1 (6 bases). The CDR3 covers 13 residues. In germline, CDR1 is SGHAT, CDR2 FQNNGV. With 4 bases removed from V and 4 bases from J, the gap between germline ends came to 10 bases. The CDR3 DNA reads TGTGCCAGCAGCTCCAGGACAGTCACTGAAGCTTTCTTT. As protein: CASSSRTVTEAFF.

The chain has TRBV2 and TRBJ1-5; the D gene is possibly TRBD1 (5 bases). The CDR3 has 17 residues. CDR1 is SNHLY, CDR2 FYNNEI, per germline. Trimming stripped 9 bases from V and 5 bases from J, with 26 bases between. The CDR3 sequence is CASSKLGDGGEDQPQHF. DNA for the CDR3: TGTGCCAGTTCTAAGCTAGGAGACGGGGGGGAAGATCAGCCCCAGCATTTT.

The chain carries TRBV13 and TRBJ1-1; D is undetermined. Per the germline V gene, CDR1 is PRHDT and CDR2 is FYEKMQ (reference sequence). The V gene lost 1 base and the J gene lost 0 bases, with 6 bases spanning the gap. CDR3 length equals 14 residues. CDR3 nucleotides: TGTGCCAGCAGCTTAGCGGGGATGAACACTGAAGCTTTCTTT. It encodes CASSLAGMNTEAFF. The full variable domain, with the rest looked up from reference TRBV13 and TRBJ1-1, is AAGVIQSPRHLIKEKRETATLKCYPIPRHDTVYWYQQGPGQDPQFLISFYEKMQSDKGSIPDRFSAQQFSDYHSELNMSSLELGDSALYFCASSLAGMNTEAFFGQGTRLTVV.

As regards this clone: The junction departs from the called germline gene at one end, perhaps through a read error. This chain links TRBV7-6 with TRBJ2-7; 7 bases agree with TRBD1. The germline V gene has CDR1 SGHVS and CDR2 FNYEAQ. The CDR3 covers 12 residues. The CDR3 sequence is CSSQDEGAEQYF. The CDR3 bases are TGTTCCAGCCAAGATGAGGGGGCCGAGCAGTACTTC.

The chain carries TRBV7-9 and TRBJ2-1; D possibly uses TRBD1 or TRBD2 (5 bases each). The CDR3 length is 16 residues. Germline CDR1 is SEHNR and CDR2 is FQNEAQ (reference sequence). Trimming took off 9 bases at V and 8 bases at J, with 26 bases between the two ends. The CDR3 loop reads CASIHTGTRTRDEQFF. CDR3 in DNA: TGTGCCAGTATCCATACCGGGACCAGGACACGCGATGAGCAGTTCTTC.

About this clone itself: This sample also contains other DNA sequences that code for the same CDR3. The gene calls are TRBV28 and TRBJ2-1; 11 bases fit TRBD2. CDR3 size: 16 residues. Germline V lookup: CDR1 MDHEN, CDR2 SYDVKM. Trimming removed 5 bases from V and 7 bases from J; junction bases left unmatched: 10. The CDR3 loop reads CASSRGVAGGGNEQFF. The CDR3 nucleotides read TGTGCCAGCAGTCGAGGGGTAGCGGGAGGGGGGAATGAGCAGTTCTTC.

J is TRBJ2-3 and V is TRBV29-1; 9 bases are a match to TRBD2. With V trimmed by 5 bases and J by 8 bases, 11 bases remained unmatched. The CDR3 spans 14 residues. The germline CDR1 and CDR2 sequences are SQVTM and ANQGSEA. This CDR3 reads CSVSAGGAQGTQYF. DNA for the CDR3: TGCAGCGTTTCTGCGGGAGGGGCGCAGGGTACGCAGTATTTT.

The rearrangement joins TRBV29-1 to TRBJ2-5; possible D gene TRBD1, 6 bases. The J call is uncertain, as TRBJ2-7 better fits the DNA end. CDR3 length equals 12 residues. Germline CDR1 is SQVTM and CDR2 is ANQGSEA. CDR3 protein: CSVEEQGYEQYF. CDR3 coding DNA: TGCAGCGTTGAGGAACAGGGATACGAGCAGTACTTC.

The V gene is TRBV28, the J gene TRBJ2-7, with D perhaps matching TRBD2 (6 bases). The CDR3 loop spans 16 amino acids. Germline CDR1 reads MDHEN; CDR2 reads SYDVKM. The V end was cut by 2 bases, the J end by 5 bases, with 19 bases between. CDR3 in amino acids: CASSLGVGGILNEQYF. CDR3 DNA sequence: TGTGCCAGCAGTTTAGGCGTCGGGGGTATTCTAAACGAGCAGTACTTC.

The chain has TRBV27 and TRBJ2-3; 11 bases align to TRBD2. J lost 2 bases, V lost 1 base, and 14 bases had no gene match. Germline-derived CDR1 and CDR2 are MNHEY and SMNVEV (reference sequence). The CDR3 is 20 residues long. Here the CDR3 reads CASSLLVPGGTSGPTDTQYF. The CDR3, as DNA: TGTGCCAGCAGTTTATTGGTCCCAGGGGGGACTAGCGGACCCACAGATACGCAGTATTTT.